The 11 T cell receptor beta chains reported below all come from one sample, sequenced in a study of PD-L1 blockade in urothelial cancer. Time point defined: peripheral blood 6 weeks after treatment start. The table came from immunoSEQ multiplex PCR; TCRdb's copy has only in-frame clones and leaves some out. The sample yields 40,000 to 55,000 clones, roughly nine tenths seen once. Specimen: PBMCs, collected around atezolizumab (anti-PD-L1) treatment. All receptors derive from a man between 65 and 85 years old with urothelial cancer.

The chain employs TRBV29-1 and TRBJ2-5; 9 bases line up with TRBD1. V shed 5 bases, J shed 1 base, and the junction held 5 bases outside the gene matches. The CDR3 runs 14 residues. Germline V CDR1 and CDR2: SQVTM, ANQGSEA. The CDR3 DNA follows: TGCAGCGTTACCCCGGGACAGGGCCAAGAGACCCAGTACTTC. As protein: CSVTPGQGQETQYF.

The chain recombines TRBV5-6 with TRBJ2-7; D may be TRBD2 (6 bases). Germline V gene data show CDR1 as SGHDT and CDR2 as YYEEEE. The CDR3 is 15 amino acids. The ends were cut back, 0 bases at V and 3 bases at J, with 13 bases in the middle. CDR3 nucleotide sequence: TGTGCCAGCAGCTTGGGAGGCGGGGCTTACTACGAGCAGTACTTC. Protein sequence: CASSLGGGAYYEQYF.

This clone was seen only once. V gene TRBV7-6 combines with J gene TRBJ2-1, with 12 bases fitting TRBD1. J was trimmed by 7 bases and V by 2 bases; bases with no gene match: 12. The CDR3 loop spans 18 amino acids. Per germline, CDR1 SGHVS and CDR2 FNYEAQ. CDR3 region: CASSLQPPGTGGWNEQFF. The CDR3 DNA reads as TGTGCCAGCAGCTTACAGCCCCCCGGGACAGGGGGCTGGAATGAGCAGTTCTTC. The variable domain in full, with the rest retrieved from reference TRBV7-6 and TRBJ2-1, is GAGVSQSPRYKVTKRGQDVALRCDPISGHVSLYWYRQALGQGPEFLTYFNYEAQQDKSGLPNDRFSAERPEGSISTLTIQRTEQRDSAMYRCASSLQPPGTGGWNEQFFGPGTRLTVL.

This chain links TRBV18 with TRBJ2-7, with 9 bases matching TRBD2. This CDR3 contains 13 residues. The germline V gene encodes CDR1 KGHSH and CDR2 LQKENI. The V gene end was trimmed by 4 bases and the J gene end by 3 bases; junction bases not matched to a gene: 1. Here the CDR3 DNA reads TGTGCCAGCTCACTGACTAGCGGCTACGAGCAGTACTTC. Protein: CASSLTSGYEQYF.

The chain carries TRBV14 and TRBJ1-3, with D uncertain. Germline CDR1 and CDR2: SGHDN and FVKESK. The CDR3 contains 16 residues. Trimming left V 1 base short and J 0 bases short, with 10 bases between. Written as DNA, the CDR3 is TGTGCCAGCAGCCAAGGGCGGGTGAACTCTGGAAACACCATATATTTT. Amino acids: CASSQGRVNSGNTIYF.

The rearrangement joins TRBV5-6 to TRBJ1-1; D not certain. The germline CDR1 and CDR2 sequences are SGHDT and YYEEEE. V was shortened by 5 bases and J by 1 base, with 15 bases between the two germline ends. The CDR3 runs 15 residues. This chain's CDR3 is CASRAESTRNTEAFF. The CDR3 nucleotides read TGTGCCAGCAGAGCCGAGTCAACGAGGAACACTGAAGCTTTCTTT.

The chain uses TRBV6-5 and TRBJ1-5; weak D call: TRBD1 (5 bases). The germline V gene encodes CDR1 MNHEY and CDR2 SVGAGI. CDR3 length equals 15 residues. Trimming left V 0 bases short and J 4 bases short, with 10 bases between. The CDR3 protein is CASSYSATANQPQHF. CDR3 coding DNA: TGTGCCAGCAGTTACTCGGCGACAGCGAATCAGCCCCAGCATTTT.

J is TRBJ1-3 and V is TRBV27; D is unclear. The CDR3 length is 18 residues. The germline V gene has CDR1 MNHEY and CDR2 SMNVEV (reference sequence). V lost 0 bases and J 7 bases, leaving 22 bases between the germline ends. CDR3 amino acids: CASSLSSNLRQVGNTIYF. CDR3 nucleotide sequence: TGTGCCAGCAGTTTATCTTCCAATCTCCGACAAGTCGGCAACACCATATATTTT.

V usage is TRBV4-1 and J usage is TRBJ2-1; no reliable D call. Germline V gene sequence: CDR1 MGHRA, CDR2 YSYEKL. V shed 1 base and J shed 0 bases, with 7 bases lying between them. CDR3 size: 15 residues. CDR3 region: CASSQAPSSYNEQFF. CDR3 in DNA: TGCGCCAGCAGCCAAGCTCCGAGCTCCTACAATGAGCAGTTCTTC.

V gene TRBV5-1 combines with J gene TRBJ1-2; unclear D gene. The germline V and J ends were trimmed by 5 bases and 8 bases, with 13 bases remaining between them. The CDR3 sequence is 12 residues long. In germline, CDR1 is SGHRS, CDR2 YFSETQ. DNA for the CDR3: TGCGCCAGCAGGGAAGGAGTAGGCGGCTACACCTTC. This codes for CASREGVGGYTF.

V usage is TRBV4-2 and J usage is TRBJ2-2, with 14 bases that match TRBD2. CDR1 LGHNA and CDR2 YNFKEQ come from the germline V gene. J was trimmed by 5 bases and V by 8 bases; bases with no gene match: 19. This CDR3 has 20 residues. The CDR3 protein is CASAEAAGLAGGSRTGELFF. The CDR3 coding sequence is TGTGCCAGCGCAGAGGCTGCAGGACTAGCGGGAGGATCTAGGACCGGGGAGCTGTTTTTT.